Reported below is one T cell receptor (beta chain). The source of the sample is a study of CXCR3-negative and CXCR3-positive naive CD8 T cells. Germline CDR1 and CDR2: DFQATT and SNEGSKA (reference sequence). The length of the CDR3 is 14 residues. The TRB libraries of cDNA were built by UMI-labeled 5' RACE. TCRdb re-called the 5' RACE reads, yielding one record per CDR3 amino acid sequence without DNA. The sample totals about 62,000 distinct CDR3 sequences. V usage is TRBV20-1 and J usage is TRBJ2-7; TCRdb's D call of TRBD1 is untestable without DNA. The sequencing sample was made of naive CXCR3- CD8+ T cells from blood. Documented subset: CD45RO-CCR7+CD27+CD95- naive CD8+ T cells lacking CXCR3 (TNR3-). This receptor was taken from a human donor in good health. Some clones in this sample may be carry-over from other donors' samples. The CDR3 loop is CSAQDDRVFHEQYF.